Listed below are T cell receptor beta chains from one sample, sequenced in a study of regulatory T cells in long-lasting Graves disease. TCRdb processed the multiplex PCR reads anew with MiXCR; each CDR3 protein has one entry. Altogether 350,000 to 500,000 distinct CDR3 sequences are present, around 15% being singletons, with the ten largest covering around a tenth. These data are also associated with another study on T cells in Graves' hyperthyroidism and ophthalmopathy.

The sample here was peripheral blood mononuclear cells (PBMCs), taken at new diagnosis, from a patient treated with antithyroid drugs. These receptors were obtained from a woman aged 25-40 years with Graves disease. CDR3s include the opening cysteine and the closing phenylalanine or tryptophan. D genes are given only for firm matches. Size tells how often a clone was seen (once, few, many) or the class of an expanded clone, and some rows leave it out.

d_gene: TRBD1; abundance: many; j_gene: TRBJ2-5; v_gene: TRBV2; CDR3aa: CASSEVTGGGGDF; CDR3nt: TGTGCCAGCAGTGAAGTCACAGGGGGCGGAGGGGACTTC
d_gene: .; abundance: .; j_gene: TRBJ2-3; v_gene: TRBV19; CDR3aa: CASRPTVVGTDTQYF; CDR3nt: TGTGCCAGTAGACCTACGGTGGTCGGAACAGATACGCAGTATTTT
d_gene: TRBD1; abundance: many; j_gene: TRBJ2-7; v_gene: TRBV28; CDR3aa: CASSPGQGGLYEQYF; CDR3nt: TGTGCCAGCAGTCCCGGACAGGGAGGATTATACGAGCAGTACTTC
d_gene: .; abundance: .; j_gene: TRBJ2-5; v_gene: TRBV11-3; CDR3aa: CASSKQDRETQYF; CDR3nt: TGTGCCAGTAGTAAACAGGACCGAGAGACCCAGTACTTC
d_gene: TRBD1; abundance: .; j_gene: TRBJ2-1; v_gene: TRBV6-1; CDR3aa: CASSKTGVHEQSF; CDR3nt: TGTGCCAGCAGTAAGACAGGGGTCCATGAGCAGTCCTTC
d_gene: .; abundance: few; j_gene: TRBJ1-2; v_gene: TRBV24-1; CDR3aa: CATSESLNYGYTF; CDR3nt: TGTGCCACCAGTGAATCCCTTAACTATGGCTACACCTTC
d_gene: .; abundance: few; j_gene: TRBJ2-7; v_gene: TRBV12-3/TRBV12-4; CDR3aa: CASSVGTAYEQYF; CDR3nt: TGTGCCAGCAGTGTTGGGACGGCTTACGAGCAGTACTTC
d_gene: TRBD2; abundance: many; j_gene: TRBJ2-1; v_gene: TRBV15; CDR3aa: CATGLAGVSNEQFF; CDR3nt: TGTGCCACAGGACTAGCGGGAGTGAGTAATGAGCAGTTCTTC
d_gene: .; abundance: .; j_gene: TRBJ2-3; v_gene: TRBV29-1; CDR3aa: CSVEGGGRGRRKYSTDTQYF; CDR3nt: TGCAGCGTTGAAGGGGGGGGCAGGGGCCGGCGCAAGTATAGCACAGATACGCAGTATTTT
d_gene: .; abundance: once; j_gene: TRBJ2-6; v_gene: TRBV28; CDR3aa: CASSLYSFDGPRSSGANVLTF; CDR3nt: TGTGCCAGCAGTTTGTACAGCTTCGACGGCCCTCGGTCGTCCGGGGCCAACGTCCTGACTTTC
d_gene: TRBD2; abundance: many; j_gene: TRBJ2-3; v_gene: TRBV5-1; CDR3aa: CASSLDLAGETDTQYF; CDR3nt: TGCGCCAGCAGCTTGGATCTAGCGGGAGAAACAGATACGCAGTATTTT
d_gene: .; abundance: few; j_gene: TRBJ2-2; v_gene: TRBV15; CDR3aa: CATSRVPGELFF; CDR3nt: TGTGCCACCAGCAGAGTCCCCGGGGAGCTGTTTTTT
d_gene: .; abundance: many; j_gene: TRBJ2-1; v_gene: TRBV5-1; CDR3aa: CASSLRTPNEQFF; CDR3nt: TGCGCCAGCAGCTTACGGACCCCCAATGAGCAGTTCTTC
d_gene: TRBD1; abundance: .; j_gene: TRBJ1-4; v_gene: TRBV25-1; CDR3aa: CASSSNTGVEKLFF; CDR3nt: TGTGCCAGCAGTTCAAACACAGGGGTTGAAAAACTGTTTTTT
d_gene: TRBD1; abundance: many; j_gene: TRBJ1-2; v_gene: TRBV28; CDR3aa: CASSTSDVTKRDRGYSSGYTF; CDR3nt: TGTGCCAGCAGTACGAGCGACGTGACTAAACGGGACAGAGGTTATTCATCTGGCTACACCTTC
d_gene: TRBD2; abundance: many; j_gene: TRBJ2-1; v_gene: TRBV11-3; CDR3aa: CASSPSGTFSNEQFF; CDR3nt: TGTGCCAGCAGCCCTAGCGGGACATTTAGCAATGAGCAGTTCTTC
d_gene: .; abundance: many; j_gene: TRBJ2-1; v_gene: TRBV30; CDR3aa: CAWSSLFNEQFF; CDR3nt: TGTGCCTGGAGTAGTCTCTTTAATGAGCAGTTCTTC